A selection of T cell receptor beta chains follows, all from one sample in a study of OX40 agonist ivuxolimab in advanced cancers. Data came from immunoSEQ multiplex PCR; TCRdb stores just in-frame clones and leaves some out. The data contain tens of thousands of clones, roughly 93% of them seen just once; the ten biggest clones take up 0.33%. The sequencing here drew on CD4+ or CD8+ T cells sorted from blood, taken in a trial of the OX40 agonist ivuxolimab. These receptors originate from an adult with an advanced solid tumor such as melanoma, head and neck, liver or kidney cancer. The CDR3 runs from the conserved cysteine through the conserved F or W. The D gene is left open where the match is weak. Only some rows state a clone size, as once, few, many or a class for expanded clones.

J gene,V gene,clone size,D gene,CDR3 DNA,CDR3 protein
TRBJ2-1,TRBV11-2,NA,TRBD2,TGTGCCAGCAGCACACGAGCGGGAACGAGCTCCTACAATGAGCAGTTCTTC,CASSTRAGTSSYNEQFF
TRBJ2-7,TRBV9,NA,TRBD2,TGTGCCAGCAGCCCCCGGACTAGGACTCACGAGCAGTACTTC,CASSPRTRTHEQYF
TRBJ2-4,TRBV7-8,NA,TRBD2,TGTGCCAGCAGCTTATTTAGCCTAGCGGGAGCGACGACCAAAAACATTCAGTACTTC,CASSLFSLAGATTKNIQYF
TRBJ2-7,TRBV6-1,NA,NA,TGTGCCAGCAGTGATAACTACGAGCAGTACTTC,CASSDNYEQYF
TRBJ2-5,TRBV4-1,NA,NA,TGCGCCAGCAGCCAAGATGGGAGGCACTTCCAAGAGACCCAGTACTTC,CASSQDGRHFQETQYF
TRBJ2-3,TRBV27,NA,TRBD1,TGTGCCAGCAGTCCGCGGACAGGTACCCCAGATACGCAGTATTTT,CASSPRTGTPDTQYF
TRBJ2-1,TRBV4-2,once,TRBD2,TGTGCCAGCAGCCACCACGCGAACTCCGGGACTAGCGGCATAAGGGGCAATGAGCAGTTCTTC,CASSHHANSGTSGIRGNEQFF
TRBJ2-3,TRBV7-6,NA,NA,TGTGCCAGCAGCTGGGCCCCGGGGGATACGCAGTATTTT,CASSWAPGDTQYF
TRBJ2-5,TRBV7-2,NA,NA,TGTGCCAGCAGCCGCGATCCGACAGGACATCGCGAGACCCAGTACTTC,CASSRDPTGHRETQYF
TRBJ2-3,TRBV25-1,once,TRBD2,TGTGCCAGCAGTGAATGGGCTAGCGGGACCACAGATACGCAGTATTTT,CASSEWASGTTDTQYF
TRBJ2-1,TRBV6-1,NA,TRBD2,TGTGCCAGCTTTATTAGCGGGAGGGCTATAAATGAGCAGTTCTTC,CASFISGRAINEQFF
TRBJ2-5,TRBV4-3,NA,TRBD2,TGCGCCAGCAGCCAAGAACTAGCGGGAGGGCTTGTTGAGACCCAGTACTTC,CASSQELAGGLVETQYF
TRBJ1-2,TRBV5-1,few,NA,TGCGCCAGCAGCTTGGTAGGGTTTGGCTACACCTTC,CASSLVGFGYTF
TRBJ2-3,TRBV14,NA,NA,TGTGCCAGCAGCCAAGATCTGCCAGGGACGCGGGATACGCAGTATTTT,CASSQDLPGTRDTQYF
TRBJ1-5,TRBV19,NA,TRBD1,TGTGCCAGTAGTATAGATCGCAGGGGGACTGGATGGAATCAGCCCCAGCATTTT,CASSIDRRGTGWNQPQHF
TRBJ2-2,TRBV19,NA,NA,TGTGCCAGCCGATTACAGGGCTCCGGGGAGCTGTTTTTT,CASRLQGSGELFF
TRBJ2-2,TRBV7-2,NA,TRBD2,TGTGCCAGCAGCTCTAGCGGGAGGAGGGTCGGGGAGCTGTTTTTT,CASSSSGRRVGELFF
TRBJ2-7,TRBV11-1,NA,TRBD2,TGTGCCAGCAGCCCCGGGACTAGAGACGAGCAGTACTTC,CASSPGTRDEQYF
TRBJ2-2,TRBV2,NA,TRBD1,TGTGCCAGCAACCCGACAGGGGCCGGGGAGCTGTTTTTT,CASNPTGAGELFF
TRBJ2-1,TRBV15,NA,TRBD2,TGTGCCACCAGCAGAGATGGGACTAGCGTTAGGAACAATGAGCAGTTCTTC,CATSRDGTSVRNNEQFF
TRBJ2-6,TRBV19,NA,NA,TGTGCCAGTAGTATGCTGGCCTCTGGGGCCAACGTCCTGACTTTC,CASSMLASGANVLTF
TRBJ2-7,TRBV10-3,NA,TRBD1,TGTGCCATCAGTGAAGGACAGGGGGACTACGAGCAGTACTTC,CAISEGQGDYEQYF
TRBJ1-2,TRBV5-1,NA,TRBD1,TGCGCCAGCAGCTTGGACGGGACAGTGGTTAATGGCTACACCTTC,CASSLDGTVVNGYTF
TRBJ2-3,TRBV7-2,NA,TRBD1,TGTGCCAGCAGATTAGTAGCCACGACAGGGCCAGATACGCAGTATTTT,CASRLVATTGPDTQYF
TRBJ2-7,TRBV28,NA,NA,TGTGCCAGCAGTCCCGGGACAAGCTCCTACGAGCAGTACTTC,CASSPGTSSYEQYF
TRBJ2-7,TRBV10-3,once,NA,TGTGCCATCAGTGCCTCCTTTGGCGACGAGCAGTACTTC,CAISASFGDEQYF
TRBJ2-1,TRBV7-2,NA,TRBD1,TGTGCCAGCAGCCCCCGATCAGGGGGAAGGTCCTACAATGAGCAGTTCTTC,CASSPRSGGRSYNEQFF
TRBJ2-6,TRBV2,NA,NA,TGTGCCAGCAGCGAACCCTCGGGGAGAGGGGCCAACGTCCTGACTTTC,CASSEPSGRGANVLTF
TRBJ2-4,TRBV7-2,NA,NA,TGTGCCAGCAGCTTAATCCGGGACACCAAAAACATTCAGTACTTC,CASSLIRDTKNIQYF